A single sample gave rise to the 6 T cell receptor beta chains below, sequenced in a study of T-cell reconstitution after alpha-beta-depleted transplantation in children (dated by TCRdb to between 2015 and 2016). Preparation of the library involved PCR. Data came from an Illumina HiSeq 2500. To normalize quantification of the TCRbeta repertoire, the TCR libraries were built with molecular barcoding that relied on unique molecular identifiers. In TCRdb, the public reads were trimmed at Q25 with fastp and aligned with MiXCR, with productive beta chains retained. A single entry per CDR3 protein holds the most common genes and DNA from its merged rows. The sample includes roughly 610,000 distinct CDR3 sequences, with more than 9% observed a single time. About 4% of the sample comes from the top ten. The specimen was PBMCs from the stem cell graft donor, collected from the stem cell graft. These receptors all stem from a human donor who donated a stem cell graft to a child with acute myeloid leukemia.

In this sample, this clonotype turned up many times. The chain is built from TRBV7-2 and TRBJ2-7; 13 positions agree with TRBD2. This CDR3 spans 17 amino acids. Germline values: CDR1 SGHTA, CDR2 FQGNSA. With 2 bases clipped from V and 9 bases from J, the junction kept 13 bases outside the gene matches. CDR3 DNA: TGTGCCAGCAGCTTAAGTCGGACTAGCGGGAGTCCTAGGAGGCAGTACTTC. It specifies CASSLSRTSGSPRRQYF. The full variable domain, completed using reference TRBV7-2 and TRBJ2-7, is GAGVSQSPSNKVTEKGKDVELRCDPISGHTALYWYRQSLGQGLEFLIYFQGNSAPDKSGLPSDRFSAERTGGSVSTLTIQRTQQEDSAVYLCASSLSRTSGSPRRQYFGPGTRLTVT.

This clonotype was counted many times. The J gene is TRBJ2-1, the V gene TRBV29-1; TRBD2 matches at 13 bases. V was clipped by 5 bases and J by 9 bases; unmatched bases: 7. This CDR3 is 14 amino acids long. Germline V gives CDR1 SQVTM, CDR2 ANQGSEA. The CDR3 nucleotides are TGCAGCGTTAAACTAGCGGGAGGGCGTGTTGAGCAGTTCTTC. The encoded protein is CSVKLAGGRVEQFF.

J is TRBJ1-5 and V is TRBV6-1; D unclear. V dropped 7 bases and J dropped 7 bases, with 17 bases sitting between them. The CDR3 contains 14 residues. Germline V gives CDR1 MNHNS, CDR2 SASEGT. The CDR3 DNA reads as TGTGCCAGCACCCCGGGCTTCGGGGTCCAGCCCCAGCATTTT. It is translated as CASTPGFGVQPQHF.

CDR3 sequence reads: CSAGDRAGETQYF. The DNA of the CDR3 is TGCAGTGCTGGGGACAGGGCCGGGGAGACCCAGTACTTC. This chain uses TRBV20-1 with TRBJ2-5, with 9 bases aligning to TRBD1. Germline CDR1 reads DFQATT; CDR2 reads SNEGSKA (reference sequence). The junction had 6 bases not matched to a gene; V was cut back by 5 bases and J by 5 bases. The CDR3 length is 13 residues.

J is TRBJ2-7 and V is TRBV5-1; possibly TRBD2 for D (6 bases). Germline V CDR1 and CDR2: SGHRS, YFSETQ. Trimming took 6 bases from V and 0 from J, leaving 16 bases between them. The CDR3 sequence is 15 residues long. Written as DNA, the CDR3 is TGCGCCAGCAACCCGAGCGGGCCCATCTCCTACGAGCAGTACTTC. Its translation is CASNPSGPISYEQYF. Full variable domain (missing parts from reference TRBV5-1 and TRBJ2-7): KAGVTQTPRYLIKTRGQQVTLSCSPISGHRSVSWYQQTPGQGLQFLFEYFSETQRNKGNFPGRFSGRQFSNSRSEMNVSTLELGDSALYLCASNPSGPISYEQYFGPGTRLTVT.

This clonotype was seen once. A read error is possible here, since a much larger clone lies one base away. CDR3 protein: CASGYKGQGARGTGELFF. The CDR3 coding sequence is TGTGCCAGCGGTTATAAGGGACAGGGGGCGAGAGGCACCGGGGAGCTGTTTTTT. This chain joins TRBV6-5 and TRBJ2-2, with 12 nucleotides matching TRBD1. Germline V gene data show CDR1 as MNHEY and CDR2 as SVGAGI. The CDR3 has 18 amino acids.